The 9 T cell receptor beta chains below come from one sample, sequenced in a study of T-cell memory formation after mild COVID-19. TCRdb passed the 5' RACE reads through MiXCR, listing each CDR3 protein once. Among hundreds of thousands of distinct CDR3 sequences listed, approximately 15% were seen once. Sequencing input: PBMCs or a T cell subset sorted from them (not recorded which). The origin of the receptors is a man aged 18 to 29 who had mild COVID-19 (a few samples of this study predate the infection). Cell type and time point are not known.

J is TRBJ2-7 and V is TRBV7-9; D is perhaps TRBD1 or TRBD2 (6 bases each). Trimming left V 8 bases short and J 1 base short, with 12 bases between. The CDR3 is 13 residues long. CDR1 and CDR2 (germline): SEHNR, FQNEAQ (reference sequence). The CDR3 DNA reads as TGTGCCAGCCGGGGGCCAGAATCCTACGAGCAGTACGTC. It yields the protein CASRGPESYEQYV.

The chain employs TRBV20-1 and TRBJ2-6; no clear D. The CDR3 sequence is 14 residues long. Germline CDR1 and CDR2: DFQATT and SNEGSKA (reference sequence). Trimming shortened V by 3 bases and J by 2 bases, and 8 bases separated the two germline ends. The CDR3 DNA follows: TGCAGTGCTAGGTGGAGAACTGGGGCCAACGTCCTGACTTTC. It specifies CSARWRTGANVLTF.

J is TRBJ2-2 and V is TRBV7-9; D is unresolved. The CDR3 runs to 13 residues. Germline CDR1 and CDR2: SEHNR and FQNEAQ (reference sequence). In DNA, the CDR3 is TGTGCTTGGGCGAAGGTCCTCCACGGGGAGCTGTTTTTT. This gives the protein CAWAKVLHGELFF.

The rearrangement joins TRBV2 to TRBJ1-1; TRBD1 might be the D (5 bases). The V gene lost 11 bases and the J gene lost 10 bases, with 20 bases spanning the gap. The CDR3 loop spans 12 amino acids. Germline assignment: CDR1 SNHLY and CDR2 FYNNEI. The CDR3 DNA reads TGTGCCGGAGGTGTGGGGGGAGACGTAGCTTTCTTT. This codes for CAGGVGGDVAFF.

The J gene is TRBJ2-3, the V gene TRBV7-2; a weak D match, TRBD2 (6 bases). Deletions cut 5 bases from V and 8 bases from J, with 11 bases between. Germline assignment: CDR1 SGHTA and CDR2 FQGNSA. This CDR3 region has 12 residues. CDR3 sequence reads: CASSIGRGTQYF. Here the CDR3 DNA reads TGTGCCAGCAGCATTGGGCGGGGTACGCAGTATTTT.

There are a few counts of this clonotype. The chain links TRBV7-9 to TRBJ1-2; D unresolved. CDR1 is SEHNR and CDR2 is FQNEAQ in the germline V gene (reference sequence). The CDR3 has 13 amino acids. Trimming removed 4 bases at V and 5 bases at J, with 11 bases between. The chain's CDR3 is CASSSGSGYGYTF. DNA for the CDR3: TGTGCCAGCAGCTCCGGATCAGGTTATGGCTACACCTTC.

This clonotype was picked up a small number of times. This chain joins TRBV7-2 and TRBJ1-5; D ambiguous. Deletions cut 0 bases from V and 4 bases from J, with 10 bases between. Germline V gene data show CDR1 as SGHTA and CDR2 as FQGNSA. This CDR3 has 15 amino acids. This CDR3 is CASSLAGEINQPQHF. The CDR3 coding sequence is TGTGCCAGCAGCTTAGCCGGGGAAATAAATCAGCCCCAGCATTTT.

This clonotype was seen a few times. The CDR3 loop reads CASSPYDIHNEQFF. CDR3 coding DNA: TGTGCCAGCAGCCCTTACGACATTCACAATGAGCAGTTCTTC. The chain links TRBV11-1 to TRBJ2-1; no definite D call. CDR1 and CDR2 from the germline V gene are SGHAT and FQDESV (reference sequence). The ends were cut back, 5 bases at V and 5 bases at J, with 13 bases in the middle. This CDR3 contains 14 residues.

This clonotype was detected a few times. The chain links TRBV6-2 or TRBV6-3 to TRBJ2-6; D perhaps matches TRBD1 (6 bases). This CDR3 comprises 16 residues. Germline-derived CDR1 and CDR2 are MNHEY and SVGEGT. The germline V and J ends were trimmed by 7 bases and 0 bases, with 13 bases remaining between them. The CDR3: CASIPGQASGANVLTF. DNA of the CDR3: TGTGCCAGCATACCGGGACAAGCCTCTGGGGCCAACGTCCTGACTTTC.